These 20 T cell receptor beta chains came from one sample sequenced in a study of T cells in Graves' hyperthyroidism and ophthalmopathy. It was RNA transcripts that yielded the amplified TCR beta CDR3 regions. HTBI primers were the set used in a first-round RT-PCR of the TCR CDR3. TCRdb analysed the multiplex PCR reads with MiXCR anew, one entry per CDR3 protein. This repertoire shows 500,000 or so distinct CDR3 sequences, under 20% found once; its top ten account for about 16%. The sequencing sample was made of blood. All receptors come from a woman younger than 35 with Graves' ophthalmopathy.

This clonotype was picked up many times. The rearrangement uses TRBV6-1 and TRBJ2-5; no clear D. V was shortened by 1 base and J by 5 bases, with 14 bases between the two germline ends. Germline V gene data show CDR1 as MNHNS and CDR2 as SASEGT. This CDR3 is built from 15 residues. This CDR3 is CASSEEFWPSETQYF. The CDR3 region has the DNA TGTGCCAGCAGTGAAGAGTTCTGGCCCTCCGAGACCCAGTACTTC.

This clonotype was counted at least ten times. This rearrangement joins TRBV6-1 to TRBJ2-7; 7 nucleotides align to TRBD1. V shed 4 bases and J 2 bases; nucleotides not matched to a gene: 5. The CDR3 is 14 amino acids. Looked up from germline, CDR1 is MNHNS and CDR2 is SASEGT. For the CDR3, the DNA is TGTGCCAGCAGTGGAGGGGGCGAGACCTACGAGCAGTACTTC. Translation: CASSGGGETYEQYF.

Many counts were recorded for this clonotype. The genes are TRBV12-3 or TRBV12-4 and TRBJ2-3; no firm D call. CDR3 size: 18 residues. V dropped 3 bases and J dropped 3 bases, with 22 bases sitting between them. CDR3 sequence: CASSFRVSRRYTTDTQYF. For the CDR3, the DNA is TGTGCCAGCAGTTTTCGAGTCTCGAGAAGGTACACGACAGATACGCAGTATTTT.

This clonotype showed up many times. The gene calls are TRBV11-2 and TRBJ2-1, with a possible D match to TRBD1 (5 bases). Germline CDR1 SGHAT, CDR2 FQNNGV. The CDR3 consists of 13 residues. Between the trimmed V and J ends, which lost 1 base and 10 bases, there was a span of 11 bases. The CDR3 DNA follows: TGTGCCAGCAGCTTAGGGGCAGGGCGGGAGCAGTTCTTC. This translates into CASSLGAGREQFF.

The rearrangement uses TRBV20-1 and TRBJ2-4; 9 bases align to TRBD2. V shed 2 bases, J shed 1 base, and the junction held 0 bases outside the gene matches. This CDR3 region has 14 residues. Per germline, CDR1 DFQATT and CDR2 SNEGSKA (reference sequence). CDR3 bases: TGCAGTGCTAGAAGCGGGGGGGCCAAAAACATTCAGTACTTC. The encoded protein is CSARSGGAKNIQYF.

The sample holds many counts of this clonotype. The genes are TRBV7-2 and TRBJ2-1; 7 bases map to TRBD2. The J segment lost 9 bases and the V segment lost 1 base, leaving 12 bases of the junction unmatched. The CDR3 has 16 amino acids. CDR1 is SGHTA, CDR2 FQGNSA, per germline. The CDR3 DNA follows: TGTGCCAGCAGCTTAGAAGCGCGGGAGTTTAGTAGTGAGCAGTTCTTC. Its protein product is CASSLEAREFSSEQFF.

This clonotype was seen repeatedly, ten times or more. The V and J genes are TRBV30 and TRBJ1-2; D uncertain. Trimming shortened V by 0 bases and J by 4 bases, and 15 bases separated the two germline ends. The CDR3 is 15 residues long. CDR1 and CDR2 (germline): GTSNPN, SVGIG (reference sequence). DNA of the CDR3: TGTGCCTGGAGTGTCCTCCAGACTCTTTTCTATGGCTACACCTTC. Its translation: CAWSVLQTLFYGYTF. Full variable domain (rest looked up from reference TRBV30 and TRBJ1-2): SQTIHQWPATLVQPVGSPLSLECTVEGTSNPNLYWYRQAAGRGLQLLFYSVGIGQISSEVPQNLSASRPQDRQFILSSKKLLLSDSGFYLCAWSVLQTLFYGYTFGSGTRLTVV.

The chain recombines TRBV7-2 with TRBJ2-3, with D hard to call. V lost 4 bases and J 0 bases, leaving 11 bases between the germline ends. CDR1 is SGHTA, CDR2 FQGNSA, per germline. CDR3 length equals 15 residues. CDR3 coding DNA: TGTGCCAGCAGCTCCCCGGAGACTAGCACAGATACGCAGTATTTT. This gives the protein CASSSPETSTDTQYF.

This CDR3 is CAISGAQGDTIYF. CDR3 nucleotide sequence: TGTGCCATCAGTGGAGCCCAAGGGGACACCATATATTTT. The V gene is TRBV10-3, the J gene TRBJ1-3; D is perhaps TRBD1 (5 bases). Germline CDR1 and CDR2: ENHRY and SYGVKD. Trimming cost V 4 bases and J 8 bases, with 12 bases left between them. CDR3 length: 13 residues.

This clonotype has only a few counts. This chain's CDR3 is CASRSPSGGGRAGELFF. The DNA of the CDR3 is TGTGCCAGCAGATCTCCTTCAGGGGGAGGAAGAGCCGGGGAGCTGTTTTTT. The chain joins TRBV9 to TRBJ2-2; weak D call: TRBD1 (7 bases). Trimming left V 5 bases short and J 6 bases short, with 23 bases between. The CDR3 covers 17 residues. The germline V gene encodes CDR1 SGDLS and CDR2 YYNGEE.

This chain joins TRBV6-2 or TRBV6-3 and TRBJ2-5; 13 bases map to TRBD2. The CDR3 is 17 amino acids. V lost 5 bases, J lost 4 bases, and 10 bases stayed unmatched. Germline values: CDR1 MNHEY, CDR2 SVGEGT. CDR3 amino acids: CASSDLTSGGPGETQYF. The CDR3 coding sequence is TGTGCCAGCAGTGACCTGACTAGCGGGGGGCCGGGAGAGACCCAGTACTTC.

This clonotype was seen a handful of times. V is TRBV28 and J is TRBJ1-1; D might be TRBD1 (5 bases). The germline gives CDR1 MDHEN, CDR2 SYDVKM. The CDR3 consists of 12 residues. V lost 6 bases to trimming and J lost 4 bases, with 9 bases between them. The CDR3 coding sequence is TGTGCCAGCAGGACAGTGTCCACTGAAGCTTTCTTT. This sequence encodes CASRTVSTEAFF.

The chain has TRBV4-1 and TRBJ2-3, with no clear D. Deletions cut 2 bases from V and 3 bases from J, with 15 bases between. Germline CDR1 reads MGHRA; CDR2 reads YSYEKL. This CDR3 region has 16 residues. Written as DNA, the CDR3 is TGCGCCAGCAGCCAAATTGCACTCCTACTAACAGATACGCAGTATTTT. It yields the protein CASSQIALLLTDTQYF.

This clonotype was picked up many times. The CDR3 sequence: CASSPTYKNTEAFF. As DNA, the CDR3 is TGTGCCAGCAGTCCCACGTACAAGAACACTGAAGCTTTCTTT. This chain uses TRBV28 with TRBJ1-1; D unresolved. Trimming removed 5 bases from V and 1 base from J, with 11 bases in between. From germline, CDR1 is MDHEN and CDR2 SYDVKM. The CDR3 has 14 amino acids.

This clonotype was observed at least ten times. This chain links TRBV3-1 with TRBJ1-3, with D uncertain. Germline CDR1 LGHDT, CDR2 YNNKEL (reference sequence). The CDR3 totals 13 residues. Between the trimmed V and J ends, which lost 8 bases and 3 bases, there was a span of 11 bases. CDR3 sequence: CASSAVGGNTIYF. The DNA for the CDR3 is TGTGCCAGCTCGGCAGTAGGTGGAAACACCATATATTTT.

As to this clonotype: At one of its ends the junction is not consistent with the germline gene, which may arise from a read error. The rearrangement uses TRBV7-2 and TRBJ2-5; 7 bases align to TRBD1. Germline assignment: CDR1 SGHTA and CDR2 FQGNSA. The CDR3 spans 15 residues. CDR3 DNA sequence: TGTGTCAGCAGCTTATCACAGGGGCAGTGGGGGACCCAGTACTTC. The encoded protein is CVSSLSQGQWGTQYF. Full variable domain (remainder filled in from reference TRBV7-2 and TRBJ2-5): GAGVSQSPSNKVTEKGKDVELRCDPISGHTALYWYRQSLGQGLEFLIYFQGNSAPDKSGLPSDRFSAERTGGSVSTLTIQRTQQEDSAVYLCVSSLSQGQWGTQYFGPGTRLLVL.

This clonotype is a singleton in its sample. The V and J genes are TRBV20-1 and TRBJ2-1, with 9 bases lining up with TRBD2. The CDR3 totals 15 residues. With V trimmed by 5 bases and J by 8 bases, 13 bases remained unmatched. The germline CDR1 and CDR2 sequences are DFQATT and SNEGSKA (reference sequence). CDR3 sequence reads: CSAQEGSGRRHEQFF. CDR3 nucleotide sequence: TGCAGTGCTCAGGAGGGAAGCGGGAGGAGGCATGAGCAGTTCTTC.

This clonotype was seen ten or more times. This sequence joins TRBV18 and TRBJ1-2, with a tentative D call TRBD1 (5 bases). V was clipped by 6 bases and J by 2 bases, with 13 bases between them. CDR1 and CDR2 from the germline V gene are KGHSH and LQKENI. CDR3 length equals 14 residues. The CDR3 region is CASSDGAENYGYTF. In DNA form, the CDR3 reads TGTGCCAGCTCGGACGGGGCAGAAAACTATGGCTACACCTTC.

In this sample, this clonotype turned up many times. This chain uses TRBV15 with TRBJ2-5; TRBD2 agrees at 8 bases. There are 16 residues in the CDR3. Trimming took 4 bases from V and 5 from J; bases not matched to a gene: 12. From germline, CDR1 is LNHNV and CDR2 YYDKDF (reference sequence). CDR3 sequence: CATSKYLGGARETQYF. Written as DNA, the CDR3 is TGTGCCACCAGCAAATATCTCGGGGGGGCCAGGGAGACCCAGTACTTC. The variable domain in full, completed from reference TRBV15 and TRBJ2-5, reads DAMVIQNPRYQVTQFGKPVTLSCSQTLNHNVMYWYQQKSSQAPKLLFHYYDKDFNNEADTPDNFQSRRPNTSFCFLDIRSPGLGDTAMYLCATSKYLGGARETQYFGPGTRLLVL.

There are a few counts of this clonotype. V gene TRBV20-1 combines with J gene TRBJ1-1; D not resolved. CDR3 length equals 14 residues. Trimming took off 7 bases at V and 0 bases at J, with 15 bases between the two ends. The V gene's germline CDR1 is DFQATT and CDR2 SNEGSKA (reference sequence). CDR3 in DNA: TGCAGTGTCCCGGACGAATCCATGAACACTGAAGCTTTCTTT. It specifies CSVPDESMNTEAFF.